The T cell receptor beta chain under discussion was sequenced for a study of Graves' ophthalmopathy and Graves' hyperthyroidism. The CDR3 runs 16 residues. V lost 4 bases and J lost 2; bases outside the gene matches: 10. Germline CDR1 reads SGHRS; CDR2 reads YFSETQ. This clonotype was counted many times. Serum thyroxine and TRAb, along with clinical symptoms, thyroid ultrasound and orbital computed tomography, were what diagnosis relied on. TCR beta CDR3 amplification used RNA transcripts. An initial RT-PCR round employing HTBI primers preceded a second-round multiplex PCR. TCRdb re-called the multiplex PCR reads with MiXCR, one entry per CDR3 protein. The repertoire holds over 200,000 distinct CDR3 sequences, with approximately 28% as singletons.

Sequenced sample: peripheral blood. This sequence joins TRBV5-1 and TRBJ2-3; 7 bases are a match to TRBD2. The sequence derives from a man in his fifties or sixties with Graves' ophthalmopathy. CDR3 nucleotide sequence: TGCGCCAGCAGCCCCTCCGCGGGAGCGGTCACAGATACGCAGTATTTT. Protein product: CASSPSAGAVTDTQYF. The variable domain in full, with the rest retrieved from reference TRBV5-1 and TRBJ2-3, is KAGVTQTPRYLIKTRGQQVTLSCSPISGHRSVSWYQQTPGQGLQFLFEYFSETQRNKGNFPGRFSGRQFSNSRSEMNVSTLELGDSALYLCASSPSAGAVTDTQYFGPGTRLTVL.